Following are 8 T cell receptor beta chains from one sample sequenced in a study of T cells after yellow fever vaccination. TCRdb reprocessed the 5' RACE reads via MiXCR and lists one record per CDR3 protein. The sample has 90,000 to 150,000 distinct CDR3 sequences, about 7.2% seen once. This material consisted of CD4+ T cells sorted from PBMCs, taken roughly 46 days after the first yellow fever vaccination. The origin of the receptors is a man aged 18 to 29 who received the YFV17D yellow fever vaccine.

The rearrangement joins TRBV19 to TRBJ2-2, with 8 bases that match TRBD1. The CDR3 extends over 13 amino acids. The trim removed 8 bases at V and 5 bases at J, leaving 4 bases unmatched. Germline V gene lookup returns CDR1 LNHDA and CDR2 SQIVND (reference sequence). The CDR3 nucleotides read TGTGCCAGTCCGGACAGGGCGACCGGGGAGCTGTTTTTT. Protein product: CASPDRATGELFF. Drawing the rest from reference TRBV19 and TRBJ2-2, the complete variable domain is DGGITQSPKYLFRKEGQNVTLSCEQNLNHDAMYWYRQDPGQGLRLIYYSQIVNDFQKGDIAEGYSVSREKKESFPLTVTSAQKNPTAFYLCASPDRATGELFFGEGSRLTVL.

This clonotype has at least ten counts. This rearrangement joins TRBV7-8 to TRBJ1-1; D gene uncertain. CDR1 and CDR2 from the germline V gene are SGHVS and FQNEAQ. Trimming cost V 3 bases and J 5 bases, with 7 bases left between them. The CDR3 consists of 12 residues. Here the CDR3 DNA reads TGTGCCAGCAGCTTGGGAGAGACTGAAGCTTTCTTT. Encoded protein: CASSLGETEAFF.

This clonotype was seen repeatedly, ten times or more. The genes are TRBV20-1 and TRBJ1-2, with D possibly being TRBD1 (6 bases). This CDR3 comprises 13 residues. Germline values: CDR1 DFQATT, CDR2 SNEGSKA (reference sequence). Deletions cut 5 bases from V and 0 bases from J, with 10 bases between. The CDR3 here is CSAGGQSNYGYTF. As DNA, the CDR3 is TGCAGTGCTGGAGGACAGTCTAACTATGGCTACACCTTC.

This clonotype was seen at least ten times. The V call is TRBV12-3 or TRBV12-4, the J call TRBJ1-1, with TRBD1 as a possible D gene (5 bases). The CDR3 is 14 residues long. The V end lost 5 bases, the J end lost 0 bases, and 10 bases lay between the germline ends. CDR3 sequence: CASSPQGLNTEAFF. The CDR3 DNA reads TGTGCCAGCAGTCCGCAGGGATTGAACACTGAAGCTTTCTTT.

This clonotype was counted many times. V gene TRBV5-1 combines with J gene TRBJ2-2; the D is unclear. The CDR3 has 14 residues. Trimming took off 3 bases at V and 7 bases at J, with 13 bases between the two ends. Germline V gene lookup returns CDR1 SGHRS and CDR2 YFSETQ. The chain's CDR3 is CASSSILKGGELFF. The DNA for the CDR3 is TGCGCCAGCAGCTCCATATTGAAGGGCGGGGAGCTGTTTTTT.

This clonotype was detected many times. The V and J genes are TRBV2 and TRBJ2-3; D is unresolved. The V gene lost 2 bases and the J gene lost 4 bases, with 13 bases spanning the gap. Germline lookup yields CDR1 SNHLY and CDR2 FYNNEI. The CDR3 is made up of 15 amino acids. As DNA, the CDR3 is TGTGCCAGCAGTGAAAAAACCCCACCCCCAGATACGCAGTATTTT. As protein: CASSEKTPPPDTQYF.

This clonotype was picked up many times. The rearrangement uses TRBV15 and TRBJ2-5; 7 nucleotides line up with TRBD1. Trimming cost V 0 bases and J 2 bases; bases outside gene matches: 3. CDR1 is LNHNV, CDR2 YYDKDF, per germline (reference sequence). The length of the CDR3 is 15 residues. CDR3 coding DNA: TGTGCCACCAGCAGAGACCCGGGACAGCAAGAGACCCAGTACTTC. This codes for CATSRDPGQQETQYF.

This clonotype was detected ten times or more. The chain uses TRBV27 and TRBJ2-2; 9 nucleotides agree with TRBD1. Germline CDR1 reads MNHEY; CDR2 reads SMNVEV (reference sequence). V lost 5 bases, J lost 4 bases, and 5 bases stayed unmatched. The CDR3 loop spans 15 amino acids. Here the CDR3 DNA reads TGTGCCAGCAGTGGGGACAGGGTACCCACCGGGGAGCTGTTTTTT. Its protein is CASSGDRVPTGELFF.